Sequencing of this T cell receptor beta chain was carried out in a study of beta chain features in type 1 diabetes. The table lists this clone with a few counts. The sequenced template was cDNA made from the entire isolated RNA. Sequencing used immunoSEQ multiplex PCR; TCRdb keeps in-frame clones, though not all of them. The table includes under 800,000 clones, roughly a sixth detected once. Sequencing was performed on naive CD4+ T cells from blood. This TCR derives from a man younger than 30 in good health.

DNA for the CDR3: TGTGCCAGTAGTTTTCTGGGTAATGAGCAGTTCTTC. Residues: CASSFLGNEQFF. The chain combines TRBV19 with TRBJ2-1; D remains ambiguous. The CDR3 is 12 amino acids. Germline values: CDR1 LNHDA, CDR2 SQIVND (reference sequence). Trimming shortened V by 5 bases and J by 7 bases, and 9 bases separated the two germline ends. Based on the CDR3 plus reference TRBV19 and TRBJ2-1, the full variable domain is DGGITQSPKYLFRKEGQNVTLSCEQNLNHDAMYWYRQDPGQGLRLIYYSQIVNDFQKGDIAEGYSVSREKKESFPLTVTSAQKNPTAFYLCASSFLGNEQFFGPGTRLTVL.